The rows below give T cell receptor beta chains drawn from one sample of a study of OX40 agonist ivuxolimab in advanced cancers. Clones were read by immunoSEQ multiplex PCR, and TCRdb kept only the in-frame ones, dropping some. The table shows 40,000 to 50,000 clones, with 87% occurring only once. The input for sequencing was CD4+ or CD8+ T cells sorted from blood, taken in a trial of the OX40 agonist ivuxolimab. The receptors originated from an adult with an advanced solid tumor such as melanoma, head and neck, liver or kidney cancer. Both conserved end residues are part of each CDR3. D genes are given only for firm matches. The listing skips clone size in some rows; elsewhere it reads once, few, many or a size class.

V gene	D gene	J gene	clone size	CDR3 protein	CDR3 DNA
TRBV4-2	TRBD2	TRBJ2-2	-	CASSSGTINTGELFF	TGTGCCAGCAGCTCCGGGACTATAAACACCGGGGAGCTGTTTTTT
TRBV7-6	-	TRBJ1-1	-	CASSFFGLNTEAFF	TGTGCCAGCAGCTTCTTCGGTTTGAACACTGAAGCTTTCTTT
TRBV18	-	TRBJ2-1	-	CASSLAGYTYNEQFF	TGTGCCAGCTCCCTAGCCGGTTACACCTACAATGAGCAGTTCTTC
TRBV7-8	TRBD1	TRBJ2-7	-	CASSPTGGRYEQYF	TGTGCCAGCAGCCCGACAGGGGGCCGCTACGAGCAGTACTTC
TRBV6-6	-	TRBJ2-7	-	CASSYEGIDEQYF	TGTGCCAGCAGTTACGAGGGGATCGACGAGCAGTACTTC
TRBV2	TRBD1	TRBJ2-1	-	CASSAQGANNEQFF	TGTGCCAGCAGCGCACAGGGGGCCAACAATGAGCAGTTCTTC
TRBV2	-	TRBJ2-5	-	CASRWGTGETQYF	TGTGCCAGCAGGTGGGGAACAGGAGAGACCCAGTACTTC
TRBV18	-	TRBJ2-3	-	CASSPVRADTQYF	TGTGCCAGCTCACCAGTGAGGGCAGATACGCAGTATTTT
TRBV18	-	TRBJ1-1	-	CASSPFGQGQNTEAFF	TGTGCCAGCTCACCCTTTGGGCAGGGACAGAACACTGAAGCTTTCTTT
TRBV13	-	TRBJ2-3	-	CASSLGLSGTDTQYF	TGTGCCAGCAGCTTAGGCCTTTCTGGCACAGATACGCAGTATTTT
TRBV13	TRBD1	TRBJ2-2	-	CASSSRDRVSLTGELFF	TGTGCCAGCAGCTCGCGGGACAGGGTATCGTTAACCGGGGAGCTGTTTTTT
TRBV30	-	TRBJ1-3	few	CAWSFAGSGNTIYF	TGTGCCTGGAGTTTCGCAGGCTCTGGAAACACCATATATTTT
TRBV6-5	-	TRBJ1-3	-	CASSYGAASSGNTIYF	TGTGCCAGCAGTTACGGCGCCGCCAGCTCTGGAAACACCATATATTTT
TRBV18	-	TRBJ1-2	-	CASSPSGNYGYTF	TGTGCCAGCTCACCATCCGGGAACTATGGCTACACCTTC
TRBV19	-	TRBJ1-6	-	CASTMGGGTKNSPLHF	TGTGCCAGTACCATGGGCGGAGGAACGAAAAATTCACCCCTCCACTTT
TRBV6-1	TRBD2	TRBJ2-2	-	CASRIGLAFTGELFF	TGTGCCAGCAGGATCGGACTAGCTTTTACCGGGGAGCTGTTTTTT
TRBV5-1	-	TRBJ2-5	once	CASSLLQVTETQYF	TGCGCCAGCAGCTTACTACAGGTAACGGAGACCCAGTACTTC
TRBV19	-	TRBJ1-1	-	CASSIGQKDTEAFF	TGTGCCAGTAGTATCGGGCAGAAGGACACTGAAGCTTTCTTT
TRBV11-2	-	TRBJ2-5	-	CASSFHSQETQYF	TGTGCCAGCAGCTTCCACAGCCAAGAGACCCAGTACTTC
TRBV7-3	-	TRBJ2-2	-	CASSLRRMQDVTSTGELFF	TGTGCCAGCAGCTTAAGACGGATGCAGGACGTTACCAGTACCGGGGAGCTGTTTTTT
TRBV29-1	-	TRBJ1-2	-	CSVEITPGNYLYGYTF	TGCAGCGTTGAAATTACTCCAGGGAACTACCTCTATGGCTACACCTTC
TRBV25-1	-	TRBJ2-1	few	CASSVRAARGNEQFF	TGTGCCAGCAGTGTCAGAGCGGCTCGTGGCAATGAGCAGTTCTTC
TRBV5-1	TRBD2	TRBJ2-1	-	CASSPSGRPNEQFF	TGCGCCAGCAGCCCGAGCGGGAGACCCAATGAGCAGTTCTTC
TRBV28	-	TRBJ1-1	-	CASYQGTEAFF	TGTGCCAGCTACCAGGGTACTGAAGCTTTCTTT
TRBV6-1	-	TRBJ2-3	-	CASSELGPSTDTQYF	TGTGCCAGCAGTGAACTGGGGCCGAGCACAGATACGCAGTATTTT
TRBV6-6	TRBD1	TRBJ1-1	-	CASSAQGANTEAFF	TGTGCCAGCAGTGCACAGGGGGCGAACACTGAAGCTTTCTTT
TRBV9	TRBD2	TRBJ2-2	-	CASSVASGSAGELFF	TGTGCCAGCAGCGTAGCTAGCGGGAGTGCCGGGGAGCTGTTTTTT
TRBV28	TRBD1	TRBJ1-1	-	CASSEPGGTNTEAFF	TGTGCCAGCAGTGAACCAGGGGGAACAAACACTGAAGCTTTCTTT
TRBV20-1	-	TRBJ2-3	-	CSARDTDTQYF	TGCAGTGCTAGAGACACAGATACGCAGTATTTT
TRBV30	TRBD2	TRBJ2-2	-	CAWSPSITSGGYTGELFF	TGTGCCTGGAGTCCCTCCATCACTAGCGGGGGTTACACCGGGGAGCTGTTTTTT
TRBV6-5	TRBD2	TRBJ2-3	-	CASSYRGVGTDTQYF	TGTGCCAGCAGTTACCGGGGGGTGGGCACAGATACGCAGTATTTT
TRBV11-2	-	TRBJ2-1	-	CASSTTRNEQFF	TGTGCCAGCAGCACGACCCGCAATGAGCAGTTCTTC
TRBV10-3	-	TRBJ2-6	-	CAISNRDAGSGANVLTF	TGTGCCATCAGTAACCGGGACGCCGGCTCTGGGGCCAACGTCCTGACTTTC
TRBV6-1	-	TRBJ2-1	-	CASSVQSPNNEQFF	TGTGCCAGCAGTGTTCAGAGCCCTAACAATGAGCAGTTCTTC
TRBV11-2	-	TRBJ2-7	-	CASSPRPGAPEQYF	TGTGCCAGCAGCCCCCGACCCGGGGCCCCGGAGCAATACTTC
TRBV6-6	-	TRBJ1-4	-	CASTAGPQGNEKLFF	TGTGCCAGCACCGCGGGCCCGCAGGGGAATGAAAAACTGTTTTTT
TRBV5-1	TRBD1	TRBJ1-2	-	CASSLAKGGGYYGYTF	TGCGCCAGCAGCTTGGCCAAGGGAGGGGGCTACTATGGCTACACCTTC
TRBV28	-	TRBJ1-2	-	CAPRALIGYGYTF	TGTGCCCCGAGGGCCCTGATAGGCTATGGCTACACCTTC
TRBV7-9	TRBD2	TRBJ2-5	-	CASSSPPRGWGETQYF	TGTGCCAGCAGCTCCCCGCCGCGGGGGTGGGGAGAGACCCAGTACTTC
TRBV5-4	-	TRBJ1-1	once	CASSPGIWNTEAFF	TGTGCCAGCAGCCCAGGGATTTGGAACACTGAAGCTTTCTTT
TRBV28	TRBD1	TRBJ1-1	-	CASSSIGDRVDAFF	TGTGCCAGCAGTTCGATAGGGGACAGGGTGGATGCTTTCTTT
TRBV7-6	-	TRBJ2-1	-	CASSWGNNEQFF	TGTGCCAGCAGCTGGGGAAACAATGAGCAGTTCTTC
TRBV9	-	TRBJ1-1	few	CASSVVSGAAEAFF	TGTGCCAGCAGCGTAGTTTCAGGGGCGGCTGAAGCTTTCTTT
TRBV6-1	-	TRBJ1-4	-	CASSEEAGGGEKLFF	TGTGCCAGCAGTGAAGAGGCCGGGGGCGGGGAAAAACTGTTTTTT
TRBV28	TRBD1	TRBJ1-1	few	CASRTAGGFTEAFF	TGTGCCAGCAGAACCGCAGGGGGCTTTACTGAAGCTTTCTTT
TRBV5-1	-	TRBJ2-5	-	CASSRAGTSGETQYF	TGCGCCAGCAGCCGGGCAGGGACCTCAGGCGAGACCCAGTACTTC
TRBV4-1	-	TRBJ2-3	-	CASSQDPRLARISTDTQYF	TGCGCCAGCAGCCAAGACCCGAGACTTGCCCGTATTAGCACAGATACGCAGTATTTT
TRBV4-1	-	TRBJ2-5	-	CASSQEETQYF	TGCGCCAGCAGCCAAGAAGAGACCCAGTACTTC
TRBV29-1	TRBD1	TRBJ2-5	-	CSVDSGTGVGETQYF	TGCAGCGTTGATTCCGGGACAGGGGTAGGAGAGACCCAGTACTTC
TRBV12-5	-	TRBJ2-3	-	CASGLWGAGDTQYF	TGTGCTAGTGGTTTATGGGGCGCGGGAGATACGCAGTATTTT
TRBV29-1	-	TRBJ2-3	-	CSGSQGPADTQYF	TGCAGCGGATCCCAGGGGCCCGCGGATACGCAGTATTTT
TRBV25-1	-	TRBJ1-6	-	CASTGVAIYNSPLHF	TGTGCCAGCACGGGTGTTGCAATCTATAATTCACCCCTCCACTTT
TRBV4-1	-	TRBJ2-5	-	CASSPRLYMQETQYF	TGCGCCAGCAGTCCTCGACTGTATATGCAAGAGACCCAGTACTTC
TRBV6-4	TRBD1	TRBJ2-6	-	CASRPSGTGGSGANVLTF	TGTGCCAGCAGGCCCTCCGGGACAGGGGGCTCTGGGGCCAACGTCCTGACTTTC